A single sample gave rise to the 2 T cell receptor beta chains below, sequenced in a study of blood T cell repertoires in COVID-19. The protocol was immunoSEQ multiplex PCR, while the TCRdb copy is restricted to in-frame clones and leaves out a portion. The sample gives some 200,000 clones, 90% to 95% of which show up once; approximately 0.8% is in the top ten. The sequenced material came from peripheral blood. These receptors were collected from a man aged 25 to 45 with COVID-19, enrolled during active disease.

The chain employs TRBV5-4 and TRBJ1-2; tentatively, D is TRBD1 (6 bases). Trimming removed 0 bases at V and 8 bases at J, with 14 bases between. The CDR3 has 14 amino acids. Germline values: CDR1 SGHNT, CDR2 YYREEE (reference sequence). In DNA, the CDR3 is TGTGCCAGCAGCTTGGTACAGGGTGAGGGGGGCTACACCTTC. It specifies CASSLVQGEGGYTF.

This clone occurred a few times. The CDR3 DNA is TGTGCCAGCAGTTACTCGGCAGGGGGTTATGGCTACACCTTC. It is translated as CASSYSAGGYGYTF. This chain connects TRBV6-5 to TRBJ1-2, with 7 bases identical to TRBD1. This CDR3 spans 14 amino acids. Germline V gene sequence: CDR1 MNHEY, CDR2 SVGAGI. V lost 0 bases, J lost 5 bases, and 3 bases stayed unmatched.